This T cell receptor (beta chain) was observed in a study of T cell changes during pregnancy in multiple sclerosis. The CDR3 is made up of 15 amino acids. CDR1 LGHNA and CDR2 YSLEER come from the germline V gene. V lost 0 bases to trimming and J lost 4 bases, with 9 bases between them. This table comes from immunoSEQ multiplex PCR, and its TCRdb copy is limited to in-frame clones, with some not included. The sample includes under 75,000 clones, around nine tenths seen only once; the top ten take 1.3% to 1.5%. Sequences were derived from peripheral blood, sampled in the third trimester of pregnancy. The rearrangement joins TRBV4-3 to TRBJ2-2, with D possibly being TRBD2 (6 bases). The receptor's source is a female donor in good health, enrolled as a control in a pregnancy study. The CDR3 region is CASSQERAGTGELFF. CDR3 coding DNA: TGCGCCAGCAGCCAAGAGAGAGCGGGCACCGGGGAGCTGTTTTTT.